The sequence of this TCR beta chain was determined in a study of T-cell reconstitution after alpha-beta-depleted transplantation in children. This clonotype was counted only a few times. Antigen specificity is unknown. Unique molecular identifiers featured in how the TCRbeta library was prepared. TCRdb ran MiXCR on the PCR reads and lists one entry per CDR3 protein. Of fewer than 750,000 distinct CDR3 sequences detected, roughly 24% appear once; the ten largest clones hold approximately 14%. There are 12 residues in the CDR3. The germline V and J ends were trimmed by 2 bases and 11 bases, with 14 bases remaining between them. CDR1 and CDR2 from the germline V gene are SGHRS and YFSETQ. Study-level findings and limits: At the one-year point after transplant, T-cell counts and TCRbeta diversity were found to come mostly from T cells that had been newly produced. Certain patients had high TCRbeta diversity at day 60, and it came from recipient T cells and thymic progenitors that survived.

The V and J genes are TRBV5-1 and TRBJ2-7; a weak D match, TRBD1 (5 bases). Specimen: PBMCs, mostly from graft donor cells, collected 360 days after TCRalphabeta/CD19-depleted stem cell transplant. This clonotype was sampled from a boy under two years old who had a stem cell transplant for acute myeloid leukemia, so the T cells may come from the graft donor. CDR3 residues: CASSLSQGLKYF. The DNA of the CDR3 is TGCGCCAGCAGCTTAAGCCAGGGCCTTAAGTACTTC. Complete variable domain (other parts from reference TRBV5-1 and TRBJ2-7): KAGVTQTPRYLIKTRGQQVTLSCSPISGHRSVSWYQQTPGQGLQFLFEYFSETQRNKGNFPGRFSGRQFSNSRSEMNVSTLELGDSALYLCASSLSQGLKYFGPGTRLTVT.